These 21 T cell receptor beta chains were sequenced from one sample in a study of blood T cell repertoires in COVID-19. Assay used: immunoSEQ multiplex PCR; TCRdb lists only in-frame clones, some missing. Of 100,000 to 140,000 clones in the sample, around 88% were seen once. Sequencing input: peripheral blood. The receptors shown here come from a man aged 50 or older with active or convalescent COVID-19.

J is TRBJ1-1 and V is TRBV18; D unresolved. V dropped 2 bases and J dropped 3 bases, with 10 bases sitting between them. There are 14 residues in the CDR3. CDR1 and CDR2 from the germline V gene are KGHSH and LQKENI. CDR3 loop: CASSPTGADTEAFF. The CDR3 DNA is TGTGCCAGCTCACCAACGGGTGCGGACACTGAAGCTTTCTTT.

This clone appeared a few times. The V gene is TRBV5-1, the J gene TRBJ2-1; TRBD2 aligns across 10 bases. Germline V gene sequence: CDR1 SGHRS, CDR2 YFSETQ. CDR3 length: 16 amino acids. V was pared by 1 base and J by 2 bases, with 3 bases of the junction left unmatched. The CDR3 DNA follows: TGCGCCAGCAGCTTGTCCCTAGCGGGAGCCTACAATGAGCAGTTCTTC. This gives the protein CASSLSLAGAYNEQFF.

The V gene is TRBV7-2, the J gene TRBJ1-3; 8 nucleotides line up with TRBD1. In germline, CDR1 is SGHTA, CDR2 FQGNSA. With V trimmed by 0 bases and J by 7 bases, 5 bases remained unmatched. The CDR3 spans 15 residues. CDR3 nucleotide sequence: TGTGCCAGCAGCTTAGCGCAGGGGGCGGTGAACACCATATATTTT. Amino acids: CASSLAQGAVNTIYF.

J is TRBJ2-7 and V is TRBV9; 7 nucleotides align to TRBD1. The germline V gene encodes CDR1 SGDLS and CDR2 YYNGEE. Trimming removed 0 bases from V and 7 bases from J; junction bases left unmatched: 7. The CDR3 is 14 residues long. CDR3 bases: TGTGCCAGCAGCGTAGGATCGACAGGGTGGGAGCAGTACTTC. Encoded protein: CASSVGSTGWEQYF.

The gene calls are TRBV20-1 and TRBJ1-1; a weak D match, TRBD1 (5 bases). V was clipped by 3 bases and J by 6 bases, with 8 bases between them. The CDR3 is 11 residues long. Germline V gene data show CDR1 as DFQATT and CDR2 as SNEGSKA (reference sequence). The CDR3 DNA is TGCAGTGCTAGCACCAGGGCTGAAGCTTTCTTT. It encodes CSASTRAEAFF.

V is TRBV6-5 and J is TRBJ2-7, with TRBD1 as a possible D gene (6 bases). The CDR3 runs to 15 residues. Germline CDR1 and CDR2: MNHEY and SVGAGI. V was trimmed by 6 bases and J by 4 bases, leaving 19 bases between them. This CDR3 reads CASRRQVGLSYEQYF. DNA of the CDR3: TGTGCCAGCAGACGACAGGTGGGGCTGTCTTACGAGCAGTACTTC.

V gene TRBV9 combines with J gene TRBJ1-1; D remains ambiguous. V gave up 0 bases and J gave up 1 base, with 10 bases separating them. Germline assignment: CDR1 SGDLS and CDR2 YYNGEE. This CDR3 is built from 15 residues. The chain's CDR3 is CASSVAGDANTEAFF. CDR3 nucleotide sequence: TGTGCCAGCAGCGTAGCTGGAGACGCGAACACTGAAGCTTTCTTT.

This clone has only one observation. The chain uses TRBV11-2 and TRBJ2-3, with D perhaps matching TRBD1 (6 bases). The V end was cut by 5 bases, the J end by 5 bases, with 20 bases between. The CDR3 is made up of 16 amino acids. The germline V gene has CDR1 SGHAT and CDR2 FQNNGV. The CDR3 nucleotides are TGTGCCAGCAGCCCCCGACAGGATCCGACGGGAGATACGCAGTATTTT. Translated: CASSPRQDPTGDTQYF.

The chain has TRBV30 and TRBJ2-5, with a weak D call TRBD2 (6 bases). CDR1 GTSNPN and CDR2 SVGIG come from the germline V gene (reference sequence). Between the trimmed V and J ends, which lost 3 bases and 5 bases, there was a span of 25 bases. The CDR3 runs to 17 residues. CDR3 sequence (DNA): TGTGCCTGGAGCGGCCGGCTAGCGTCCCGGGGGTTGGAGACCCAGTACTTC. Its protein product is CAWSGRLASRGLETQYF.

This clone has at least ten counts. CDR3 amino acids: CASKFGKGTQYF. CDR3 nucleotide sequence: TGTGCCAGCAAGTTCGGGAAGGGGACCCAGTACTTC. This chain links TRBV28 with TRBJ2-5; possibly TRBD2 for D (5 bases). Trimming removed 7 bases at V and 7 bases at J, with 13 bases between. This CDR3 is 12 amino acids long. Germline V gene lookup returns CDR1 MDHEN and CDR2 SYDVKM.

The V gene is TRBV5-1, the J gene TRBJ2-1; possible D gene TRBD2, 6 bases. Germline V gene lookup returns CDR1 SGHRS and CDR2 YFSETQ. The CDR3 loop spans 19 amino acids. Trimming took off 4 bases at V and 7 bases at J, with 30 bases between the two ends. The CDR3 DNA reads TGCGCCAGCAGCCCGGAGCGGGCTGGTTGGCCGCCCAGTCAAAATGAGCAGTTCTTC. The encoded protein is CASSPERAGWPPSQNEQFF.

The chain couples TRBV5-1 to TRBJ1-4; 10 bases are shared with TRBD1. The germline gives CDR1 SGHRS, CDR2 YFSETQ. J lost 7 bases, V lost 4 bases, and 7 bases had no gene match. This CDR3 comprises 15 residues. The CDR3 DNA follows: TGCGCCAGCAGCATTGGGACAGGGGATCTTGAAAAACTGTTTTTT. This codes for CASSIGTGDLEKLFF.

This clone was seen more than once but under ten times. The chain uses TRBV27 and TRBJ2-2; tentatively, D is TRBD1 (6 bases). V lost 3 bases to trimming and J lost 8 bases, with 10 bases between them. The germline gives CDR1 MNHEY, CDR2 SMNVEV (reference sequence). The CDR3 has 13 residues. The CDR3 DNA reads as TGTGCCAGCAGTTTTTGGGGGCAGGGGGAGCTGTTTTTT. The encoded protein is CASSFWGQGELFF.

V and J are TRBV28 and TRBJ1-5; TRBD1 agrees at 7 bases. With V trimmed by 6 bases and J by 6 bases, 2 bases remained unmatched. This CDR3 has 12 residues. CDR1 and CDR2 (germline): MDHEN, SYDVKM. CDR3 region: CASRTGSQPQHF. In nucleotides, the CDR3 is TGTGCCAGCAGGACAGGGTCTCAGCCCCAGCATTTT.

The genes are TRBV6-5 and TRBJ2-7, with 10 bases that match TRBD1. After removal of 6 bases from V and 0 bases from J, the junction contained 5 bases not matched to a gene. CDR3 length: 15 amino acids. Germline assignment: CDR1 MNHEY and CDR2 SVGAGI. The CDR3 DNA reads TGTGCCAGCAGAAGGGACAGGGGAGCCTCCTACGAGCAGTACTTC. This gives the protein CASRRDRGASYEQYF.

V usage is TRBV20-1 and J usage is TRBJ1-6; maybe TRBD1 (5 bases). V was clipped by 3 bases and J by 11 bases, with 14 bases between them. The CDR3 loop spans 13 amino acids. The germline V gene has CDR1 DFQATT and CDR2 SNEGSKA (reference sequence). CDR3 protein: CSASQGPKAPLHF. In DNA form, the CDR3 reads TGCAGTGCTAGTCAGGGCCCCAAGGCACCCCTCCACTTT.

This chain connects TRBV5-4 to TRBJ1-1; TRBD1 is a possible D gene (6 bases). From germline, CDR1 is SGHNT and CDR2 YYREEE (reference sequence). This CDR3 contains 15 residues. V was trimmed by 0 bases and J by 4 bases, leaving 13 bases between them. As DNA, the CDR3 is TGTGCCAGCAGCTTGGAGCTACAGGGCTCCACTGAAGCTTTCTTT. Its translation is CASSLELQGSTEAFF.

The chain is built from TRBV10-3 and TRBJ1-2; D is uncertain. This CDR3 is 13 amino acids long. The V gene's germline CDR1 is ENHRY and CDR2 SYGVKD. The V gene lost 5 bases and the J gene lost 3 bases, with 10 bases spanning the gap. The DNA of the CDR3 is TGTGCCATCAGTCAGTTACAAGACTATGGCTACACCTTC. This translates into CAISQLQDYGYTF.

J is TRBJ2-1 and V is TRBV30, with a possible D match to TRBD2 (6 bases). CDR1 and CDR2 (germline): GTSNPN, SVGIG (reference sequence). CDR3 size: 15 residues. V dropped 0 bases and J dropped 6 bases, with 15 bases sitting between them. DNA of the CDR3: TGTGCCTGGAGTGTACGGGGCGGGATAGTCAATGAGCAGTTCTTC. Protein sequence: CAWSVRGGIVNEQFF.

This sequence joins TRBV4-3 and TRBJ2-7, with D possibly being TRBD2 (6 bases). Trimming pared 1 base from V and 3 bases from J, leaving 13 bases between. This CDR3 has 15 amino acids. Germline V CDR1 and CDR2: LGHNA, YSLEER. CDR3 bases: TGCGCCAGCAGCCAAGCCCCCGGGACTGTCTACGAGCAGTACTTC. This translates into CASSQAPGTVYEQYF.

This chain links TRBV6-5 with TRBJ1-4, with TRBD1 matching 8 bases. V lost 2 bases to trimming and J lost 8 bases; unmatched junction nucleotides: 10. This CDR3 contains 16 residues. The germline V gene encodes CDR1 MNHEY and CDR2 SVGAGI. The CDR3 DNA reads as TGTGCCAGCAGTTACGGCGTGGACAGGGTGGGCGAAAAACTGTTTTTT. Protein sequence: CASSYGVDRVGEKLFF.